One sample yielded the 19 T cell receptor beta chains listed below, sequenced in a study of T-cell reconstitution after alpha-beta-depleted transplantation in children. Construction of the TCRbeta library involved unique molecular identifiers. TCRdb redid the calling of the PCR reads with MiXCR, one entry per CDR3 protein. The sample lists 610,000 or so distinct CDR3 sequences; more than 20% were seen once. The sample was PBMCs, taken before TCRalphabeta/CD19-depleted stem cell transplant. The receptors originated from a boy less than two years old with Wiskott-Aldrich syndrome, due to receive a stem cell transplant.

This clonotype was counted only a few times. The rearrangement uses TRBV20-1 and TRBJ1-3; D uncertain. This CDR3 region has 12 residues. Germline assignment: CDR1 DFQATT and CDR2 SNEGSKA (reference sequence). V lost 3 bases, J lost 4 bases, and 7 bases lay in between. CDR3 loop: CSASTPGNTIYF. For the CDR3, the DNA is TGCAGTGCTAGTACGCCAGGAAACACCATATATTTT.

J is TRBJ2-5 and V is TRBV5-1; D might be TRBD1 (6 bases). Germline V CDR1 and CDR2: SGHRS, YFSETQ. The CDR3 length is 15 residues. Trimming pared 0 bases from V and 1 base from J, leaving 10 bases between. CDR3: CASSLADRSQETQYF. The CDR3 nucleotides read TGCGCCAGCAGCTTGGCCGACAGGAGCCAAGAGACCCAGTACTTC.

The chain is built from TRBV5-1 and TRBJ1-3; D possibly corresponds to TRBD1 (5 bases). The CDR3 extends over 15 amino acids. V gave up 5 bases and J gave up 0 bases, with 12 bases separating them. The germline V gene has CDR1 SGHRS and CDR2 YFSETQ. In nucleotides, the CDR3 is TGCGCCAGCAGACTCGGACAAAGCTCTGGAAACACCATATATTTT. Residues: CASRLGQSSGNTIYF.

This sequence joins TRBV6-2 or TRBV6-3 and TRBJ2-7, with no clear D. The germline V gene encodes CDR1 MNHEY and CDR2 SVGEGT. V lost 2 bases to trimming and J lost 4 bases, with 6 bases between them. The CDR3 is 12 amino acids. The CDR3 sequence: CASSYIRYEQYF. The DNA of the CDR3 is TGTGCCAGCAGTTACATCAGGTACGAGCAGTACTTC.

In this sample, this clonotype turned up a few times. This chain uses TRBV19 with TRBJ1-6; 7 nucleotides align to TRBD1. The ends lost 3 bases at V and 7 bases at J; junction bases unmatched: 6. The CDR3 totals 15 residues. Germline V gives CDR1 LNHDA, CDR2 SQIVND (reference sequence). The DNA of the CDR3 is TGTGCCAGTAGTATGGCGGACAGGCGCAATTCACCCCTCCACTTT. It is translated as CASSMADRRNSPLHF.

V usage is TRBV2 and J usage is TRBJ2-3, with 11 nucleotides matching TRBD2. Germline CDR1 is SNHLY and CDR2 is FYNNEI. V trimming: 8 bases; J trimming: 4 bases; junction bases outside the gene matches: 11. The CDR3 totals 16 residues. Here the CDR3 DNA reads TGTGCCAGCCGGCCCTCGGTACTAGCGGGAGCAGATACGCAGTATTTT. Residues: CASRPSVLAGADTQYF.

In this sample, this clonotype turned up a few times. The V gene is TRBV18, the J gene TRBJ2-1; 8 bases fit TRBD2. V was pared by 4 bases and J by 6 bases, with 14 bases of the junction left unmatched. Germline CDR1 and CDR2: KGHSH and LQKENI. The CDR3 runs 17 residues. The CDR3 here is CASSLITSGRRANEQFF. The CDR3 nucleotides read TGTGCCAGCTCACTAATTACTAGCGGAAGGAGGGCCAATGAGCAGTTCTTC.

V usage is TRBV20-1 and J usage is TRBJ2-3; D is undetermined. CDR1 is DFQATT and CDR2 is SNEGSKA in the germline V gene (reference sequence). CDR3 size: 13 residues. V was clipped by 1 base and J by 6 bases, with 11 bases between them. The CDR3 sequence: CSARGWARDTQYF. CDR3 DNA sequence: TGCAGTGCTAGAGGGTGGGCCCGGGATACGCAGTATTTT.

This clonotype occurred a few times. This sequence joins TRBV12-3 or TRBV12-4 and TRBJ1-3; D possibly corresponds to TRBD1 (5 bases). The CDR3 length is 12 residues. V lost 5 bases to trimming and J lost 9 bases, with 11 bases between them. This CDR3 reads CASSPGPGTIYF. Written as DNA, the CDR3 is TGTGCCAGCAGTCCGGGGCCGGGCACCATATATTTT.

The chain couples TRBV29-1 to TRBJ1-1; the match to TRBD1 covers 7 bases. This CDR3 comprises 14 residues. With V trimmed by 0 bases and J by 1 base, 2 bases remained unmatched. The germline CDR1 and CDR2 sequences are SQVTM and ANQGSEA. Here the CDR3 reads CSVEEGQKNTEAFF. CDR3 DNA sequence: TGCAGCGTTGAAGAGGGACAGAAGAACACTGAAGCTTTCTTT.

This chain uses TRBV7-8 with TRBJ1-4; 10 nucleotides align to TRBD1. The CDR3 length is 19 residues. V gave up 3 bases and J gave up 1 base; unmatched junction bases: 11. Germline values: CDR1 SGHVS, CDR2 FQNEAQ. The CDR3 protein is CASSLTGGIFRGTNEKLFF. The CDR3, as DNA: TGTGCCAGCAGCTTGACAGGGGGCATCTTTAGGGGAACTAATGAAAAACTGTTTTTT.

The chain uses TRBV3-1 and TRBJ2-1; possibly TRBD2 for D (5 bases). V was shortened by 4 bases and J by 6 bases, with 7 bases between the two germline ends. The CDR3 is 12 amino acids. Germline V lookup: CDR1 LGHDT, CDR2 YNNKEL (reference sequence). The CDR3 reads CASSRAANEQFF. The DNA of the CDR3 is TGTGCCAGCAGCCGAGCGGCCAATGAGCAGTTCTTC.

The rearrangement links TRBV6-5 to TRBJ2-1; 12 positions match TRBD2. V shed 0 bases, J shed 5 bases, and the junction held 2 bases outside the gene matches. The CDR3 extends over 16 amino acids. The germline V gene encodes CDR1 MNHEY and CDR2 SVGAGI. The CDR3 loop reads CASSYSRTSGDNEQFF. CDR3 nucleotides: TGTGCCAGCAGTTACTCGAGGACTAGCGGGGACAATGAGCAGTTCTTC.

This clonotype was detected only a few times. The rearrangement links TRBV5-1 to TRBJ2-7; tentative D call: TRBD1 (5 bases). The CDR3 is 14 amino acids. CDR1 and CDR2 from the germline V gene are SGHRS and YFSETQ. The V and J ends lost 0 bases and 2 bases respectively, with 9 bases between them. This chain's CDR3 is CASSLGQRAYEQYF. Here the CDR3 DNA reads TGCGCCAGCAGCTTGGGACAGCGAGCCTACGAGCAGTACTTC. The full variable domain, rest sourced from reference TRBV5-1 and TRBJ2-7, is KAGVTQTPRYLIKTRGQQVTLSCSPISGHRSVSWYQQTPGQGLQFLFEYFSETQRNKGNFPGRFSGRQFSNSRSEMNVSTLELGDSALYLCASSLGQRAYEQYFGPGTRLTVT.

V is TRBV30 and J is TRBJ1-5; 7 nucleotides align to TRBD1. Trimming took 5 bases from V and 0 from J; bases not matched to a gene: 7. CDR3 length: 15 amino acids. Germline values: CDR1 GTSNPN, CDR2 SVGIG (reference sequence). This CDR3 reads CAWAQGTNSNQPQHF. The CDR3 region has the DNA TGTGCCTGGGCACAGGGGACTAATAGCAATCAGCCCCAGCATTTT.

The V gene is TRBV5-1, the J gene TRBJ2-5; 7 bases map to TRBD2. J lost 5 bases, V lost 7 bases, and 8 bases had no gene match. Germline V gene sequence: CDR1 SGHRS, CDR2 YFSETQ. The CDR3 totals 13 residues. CDR3 in DNA: TGCGCCAGCGTCGGCGGGAGAAGGGAGACCCAGTACTTC. Translating gives CASVGGRRETQYF.

This clonotype has a handful of counts. The V and J genes are TRBV21-1 and TRBJ2-4; TRBD1 was called by the table and not checked on the DNA. TRBV21-1 is flagged as a pseudogene. The CDR3 sequence is 15 residues long. In DNA, the CDR3 is TGTGCCAGCAGCAAAAGCGGGGACAGGGACGACATTCAGTACTTC. Encoded protein: CASSKSGDRDDIQYF.

This clonotype occurred a few times. The chain is built from TRBV5-1 and TRBJ1-1; perhaps TRBD1 as D (5 bases). V was cut by 0 bases and J by 7 bases, with 13 bases left in between. The CDR3 is 14 amino acids. Germline CDR1 is SGHRS and CDR2 is YFSETQ. CDR3 nucleotide sequence: TGCGCCAGCAGCTTGGCCGGGCAGGGTGGTGAAGCTTTCTTT. Translating gives CASSLAGQGGEAFF.

The rearrangement links TRBV12-3 or TRBV12-4 to TRBJ2-2; D may match TRBD1 or TRBD2 (5 bases each). V lost 2 bases to trimming and J lost 1 base, with 17 bases between them. This CDR3 has 18 amino acids. CDR3 nucleotides: TGTGCCAGCAGTTTAATGAGGGGTACGGGACGGAACACCGGGGAGCTGTTTTTT. Protein sequence: CASSLMRGTGRNTGELFF.